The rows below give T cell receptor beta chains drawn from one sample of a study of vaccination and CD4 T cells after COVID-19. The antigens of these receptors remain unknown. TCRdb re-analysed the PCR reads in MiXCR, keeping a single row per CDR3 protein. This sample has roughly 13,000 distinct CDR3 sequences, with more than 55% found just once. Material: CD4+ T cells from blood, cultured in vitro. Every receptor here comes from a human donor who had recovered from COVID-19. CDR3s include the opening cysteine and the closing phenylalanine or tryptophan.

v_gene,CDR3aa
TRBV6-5,CASSYPGTGGFAGNTIYF
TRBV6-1,CASSSGVQETQYF
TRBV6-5,CASSCDRGPWPQHF
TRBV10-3,CATAGGTGSYEQYF
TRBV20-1,CSASRQGGDEQFF
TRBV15,CATSRQLSEGYTF
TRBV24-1,CATSESGNQETQYF
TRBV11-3,CASSLDRSGGETQYF
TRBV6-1,CASSPLFHTGELFF
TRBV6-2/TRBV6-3,CASSYGTGGMANYGYTF
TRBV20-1,CSADILAGVWNEQFF
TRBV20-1,CSARAPLRDYNEQFF
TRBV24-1,CATSGRRDGGSNQPQHF
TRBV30,CAWSVRKGMNTEAFF
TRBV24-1,CATSGFGTSGVNYNEQFF
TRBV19,CASSPTGGDQPQHF
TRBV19,CASTSGERLNTEAFF
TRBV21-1,CASSGSNPYEQYF
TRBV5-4,CASSLGGAGGAGYTF
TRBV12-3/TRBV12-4,CASSLGARAGTEAFF
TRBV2,CAGGGVGTDTQYF
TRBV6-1,CASAPGPSSGNSYEQYF
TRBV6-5,CASSYADRSPLHF
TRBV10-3,CAISESSAGPSTQFF
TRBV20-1,CSASWLAGNTDTQYF
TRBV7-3,CASSPDGRTEAFF
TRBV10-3,CAINGQPSTEAFF
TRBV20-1,CSARLSGGSSYNSPLHF
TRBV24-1,CATSDPSEGAGTDTQYF
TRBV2,CASSVTGREAEAFF
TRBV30,CAWKGRGLDYGYTF
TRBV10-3,CAISDRGLAGSYNEQFF
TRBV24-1,CATSDLSSLGGNEQFF
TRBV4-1,CASSQDKARAVNSPLHF
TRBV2,CASSKDRVNSPLHF
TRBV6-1,CASSRAGPSEQFF
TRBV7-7,CASSLADAGIGEQFF
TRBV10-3,CAISETSGAVDTQYF
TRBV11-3,CASSHPSWWETEAFF
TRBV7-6,CASSLGAYQPQHF